This record covers a single T cell receptor (beta chain). This receptor's antigen is unknown. One end of the junction fails to match germline, which may point to a read error. This record belongs to a study of tumor-infiltrating lymphocytes in primary liver carcinoma (dated by TCRdb to 2017 to 2019). As for the study more broadly: Hepatocellular carcinoma (four) or combined HCC and intrahepatic cholangiocarcinoma (one) was present in the five patients, who were three men and two women aged 30 to 69 years. Tumors of the five patients were stage T1-T3 N0M0 with maximum diameters of about 4 to 10 cm. Each sample produced roughly 3.65 to 7.5 million productive TCRbeta reads, and read depth showed no significant difference between tissue types. For each liver tumor, the study sampled five regions along with adjacent normal tissue and blood, and applied TCRbeta repertoire sequencing, expression microarrays and whole-exome sequencing. A total of approximately 35 specimens from 5 patients underwent TCRbeta repertoire sequencing, comprising about 25 tumor regions, 5 adjacent noncancerous liver tissues and 5 peripheral blood samples. To link TCRbeta repertoire diversity to the local molecular phenotype, the 25 to 30 tumor region samples were profiled with Agilent mRNA microarrays. Reproducibility between technical replicate repertoires was high, with correlation coefficients above 0.95 and mean shared-clone rates about 0.9.

The CDR3 has 18 amino acids, counting the end cysteine and phenylalanine. Only CDR3 DNA is held: 54 bases, read in frame from base 1. The CDR1 and CDR2 encoded by the germline V gene are MGHRA and YSYEKL. A constant-region primer and ProtoScript II reverse transcriptase were used to reverse-transcribe TCRbeta-specific cDNA from roughly 0.55 ug total RNA. Construction of the TCRbeta libraries relied on three nested rounds of multiplex PCR, following a slightly modified ARM-PCR procedure. Each of the first two PCR rounds ran for about 10 cycles and used multiplex TRBV1-TRBV30 forward primers together with a Cbeta reverse primer. A final 25-cycle PCR with Deep VentR polymerase added sample barcodes and Illumina adapters. Before sequencing, amplicons of 200-500 bp were gel-purified using a QIAquick gel extraction kit. An Illumina HiSeq 2500 was used to sequence the TCRbeta amplicons, generating 250-bp paired-end reads. On the authors' methods: Quality trimming of reads was performed with Trimmomatic v0.33, and paired reads were merged with FLASH v1.2.11 so that full CDR3 sequences could be recovered. V, D and J germline segments were assigned to the rearranged TCRbeta sequences by MiGEC v1.2.1b. Clonotype statistics, along with Shannon-Wiener diversity indices, were calculated using VDJtools v1.0.0. Except for diversity analysis, only the 250 most abundant clonotypes of each sample were used in subsequent analyses to reduce sampling bias. The public reads were reprocessed in TCRdb via fastp at Q25 and MiXCR, keeping in-frame beta chains. When rows share a CDR3 protein, they turn into one entry using the most common DNA and genes. Here the V and J calls rest on TCRdb's processing, not on the authors' analysis. The sample profile shows roughly 80,000 distinct CDR3 sequences; 70% to 80% of them were found once. The ten largest clones add up to 12% to 15% of the sample.

Total RNA and DNA were co-extracted without cell sorting from around 20-30 mg of bulk tissue using the AllPrep DNA/RNA mini kit. About 5 patients with histopathologically diagnosed primary liver carcinoma underwent surgical resection in China between 2015 and 2016. At the time of sampling, the patients had chronic HBV infection and had not received any treatment. Each tumor was sampled at five spatially separated regions: the tumor centre plus the superior, inferior, left-lateral and right-lateral poles. More than 75% viable tumor cells were found by histology in every tumor sample. Pieces of fresh tumor and adjacent tissue were cut in half, with one half kept in RNAlater at -80 degrees C and the other half sent for histology. Overall study results and their limits: The top 250 clones made up a significantly larger repertoire fraction in tumors than in blood (p = 0.039). The study included only 4 to 6 patients, and the authors note findings should be validated in a larger study. Only the TCR beta chain was sequenced, which likely underestimates true repertoire diversity because unpaired alpha chains were not captured. Only roughly 7-24% of top clones appeared in all five regions of a tumor, which suggests that tumor-infiltrating T cells are spatially heterogeneous. Pairs of tumor regions showed greater repertoire overlap (mean roughly 35%) than tumor-adjacent pairs (approximately 17%) or tumor-blood pairs (about 15%), which is consistent with antigen-driven expansion. Bulk unsorted samples precluded comparing CD4+ and CD8+ T cell repertoires.

The chain is assembled from TRBV4-1 and TRBJ2-3, with 10 bases matching TRBD2. Material for sequencing was liver tumor tissue from sampling region 4. The sample's cell subset or site label is to be understood as: tumor region T4, right-lateral pole. The TCR sequence derives from a woman aged 55-69 years with primary liver carcinoma and hepatitis B virus infection. The nucleotide sequence reads TGCGCCAGTAGCCAAAAGGGGGTTAGCGGGAGGTTGAGAGATACGCAGTATTTT. It translates as CASSQKGVSGRLRDTQYF.